Reported below is one T cell receptor (beta chain). This entry comes from a study of blood T cell repertoires in COVID-19. Study details: Acute-phase and convalescent COVID-19 samples originated in the United States, Italy and Spain. T cells, B-cell-depleted T cells, or PBMCs provided the cDNA or gDNA that served as material.

The germline CDR1 and CDR2 sequences are MGHRA and YSYEKL. This CDR3 has 14 residues. V lost 0 bases and J 5 bases, leaving 10 bases between the germline ends. In the study's own analysis: Using reference gene primer amplification, nucleated cell counts were estimated. This table comes from immunoSEQ multiplex PCR, and its TCRdb copy is limited to in-frame clones, with some not included. D and trimming come from the DNA, and the V and J calls and clone size come from that table. The sample holds about 26,000 clones, roughly 88% seen once. This clonotype was obtained from a human donor in a cohort sampled during active COVID-19. The J gene is TRBJ1-2, the V gene TRBV4-1, with D possibly matching TRBD1 (5 bases). Sequenced input: peripheral blood. CDR3 sequence (DNA): TGCGCCAGCAGCCAAGAGGGGGGAAGGTATGGCTACACCTTC. It is translated as CASSQEGGRYGYTF.